These T cell receptor beta chains were read from a single sample in a study of T cell responses to AZD1222 COVID-19 vaccine. Repertoires were generated with immunoSEQ multiplex PCR, while TCRdb's copy carries only in-frame clones and drops some. The sample holds 140,000 to 150,000 clones, around 90% seen once. The sequenced sample was peripheral blood, obtained 28 days after the second dose of the MenACWY control vaccine. Receptors originate from an adult who received the MenACWY meningococcal vaccine as a control. CDR3s leave out the opening cysteine and the closing phenylalanine or tryptophan. Each record gives: V gene, J gene, CDR3 protein.

>TRBV28|TRBJ2-5
ASSNPRETQY
>TRBV2|TRBJ1-5
ASSDSNQPQH
>TRBV6-5|TRBJ1-3
ASSQILSGNTIY
>TRBV4-3|TRBJ2-1
ASSQAQTGGNEQF
>TRBV20-1|TRBJ2-3
SASSLLVRAGGTDTQY
>TRBV30|TRBJ1-5
AWRGTPNQPQH
>TRBV6-2/TRBV6-3|TRBJ2-7
ASSFRVYEQY
>TRBV19|TRBJ1-6
ASRPGQGVGSLH
>TRBV24-1|TRBJ2-1
ATSDPGQKYNEQF
>TRBV5-1|TRBJ2-3
ASSNGGSVLTDTQY
>TRBV5-4|TRBJ2-3
ASSTGQGSMNTQY
>TRBV30|TRBJ2-7
AWSVNSLGTGGAKGREQY
>TRBV9|TRBJ2-2
ASSIAGALTGERF
>TRBV4-1|TRBJ1-2
ASSPSGKGGYT
>TRBV11-3|TRBJ1-1
ASSQADNTEAF
>TRBV24-1|TRBJ2-1
ATSELRDYYNEQF
>TRBV11-3|TRBJ2-7
ASSSVVEMHEQY
>TRBV4-3|TRBJ1-1
ASSQPGGLNTEAF
>TRBV6-5|TRBJ2-2
ASIKLADTGELF
>TRBV5-1|TRBJ2-7
ASSLVTVGEQY
>TRBV19|TRBJ2-1
ASSIVRRGNNEQF
>TRBV6-5|TRBJ1-5
ASSPGVSSNQPQH
>TRBV27|TRBJ2-1
ATASASSYNEQF
>TRBV28|TRBJ2-1
ASSPPGRKNEQF
>TRBV7-9|TRBJ1-4
ASSPQVLNEKLF
>TRBV20-1|TRBJ1-1
SASYWGQGDDAEAF
>TRBV24-1|TRBJ2-1
ATSDSTDPGDNEQF
>TRBV24-1|TRBJ2-5
ATSDMDRETQY
>TRBV7-2|TRBJ2-5
ASTSDLTETQY